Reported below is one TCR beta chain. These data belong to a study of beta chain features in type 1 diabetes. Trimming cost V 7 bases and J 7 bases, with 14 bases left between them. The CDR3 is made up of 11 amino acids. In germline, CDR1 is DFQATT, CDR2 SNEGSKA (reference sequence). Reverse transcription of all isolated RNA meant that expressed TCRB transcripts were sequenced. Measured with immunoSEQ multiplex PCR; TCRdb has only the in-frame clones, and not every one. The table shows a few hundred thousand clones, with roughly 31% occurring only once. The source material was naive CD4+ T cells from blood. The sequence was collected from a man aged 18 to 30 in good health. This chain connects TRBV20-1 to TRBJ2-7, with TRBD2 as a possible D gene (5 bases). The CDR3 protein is CSGDGEREQYF. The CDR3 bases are TGCAGTGGTGACGGGGAACGGGAGCAGTACTTC.